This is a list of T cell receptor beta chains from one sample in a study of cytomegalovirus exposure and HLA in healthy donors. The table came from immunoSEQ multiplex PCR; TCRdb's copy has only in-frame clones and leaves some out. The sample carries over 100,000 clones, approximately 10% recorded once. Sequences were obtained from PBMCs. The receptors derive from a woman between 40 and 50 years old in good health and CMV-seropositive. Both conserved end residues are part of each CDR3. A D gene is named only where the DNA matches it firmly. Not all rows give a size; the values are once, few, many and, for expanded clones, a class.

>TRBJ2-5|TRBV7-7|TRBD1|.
CASSPADRGVETQYF
TGTGCCAGCAGCCCCGCGGACAGGGGTGTTGAGACCCAGTACTTC
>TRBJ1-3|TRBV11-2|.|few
CASSLFNDRRGNTIYF
TGTGCCAGCAGCTTATTCAATGACAGGAGGGGAAACACCATATATTTT
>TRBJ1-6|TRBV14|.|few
CASSQERLDNSPLHF
TGTGCCAGCAGCCAAGAGAGACTGGATAATTCACCCCTCCACTTT
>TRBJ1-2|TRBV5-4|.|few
CASSPKTGSYYGYTF
TGTGCCAGCAGCCCAAAGACCGGGAGTTACTATGGCTACACCTTC
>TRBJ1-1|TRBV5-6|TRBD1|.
CASSPGQGMNTEAFF
TGTGCCAGCAGCCCCGGACAGGGGATGAACACTGAAGCTTTCTTT
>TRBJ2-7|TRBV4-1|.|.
CASRQEYGSYAQYF
TGCGCCAGCAGACAAGAATATGGTTCCTACGCGCAGTACTTC
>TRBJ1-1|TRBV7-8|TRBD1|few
CASSPLTGGQGRGTEAFF
TGTGCCAGCAGCCCCCTGACGGGGGGACAGGGTAGGGGCACTGAAGCTTTCTTT
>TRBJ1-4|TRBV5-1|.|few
CASSGEGATNEKLFF
TGCGCCAGCAGCGGGGAGGGGGCAACTAATGAAAAACTGTTTTTT
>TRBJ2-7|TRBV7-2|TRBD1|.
CASSPSTGGYEQYF
TGTGCCAGCAGCCCCTCGACAGGGGGCTACGAGCAGTACTTC
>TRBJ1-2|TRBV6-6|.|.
CASSSTGLGGYTF
TGTGCCAGCAGTTCGACAGGATTGGGGGGCTACACCTTC
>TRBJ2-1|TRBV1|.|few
CTSSQTGTSHNEQFF
TGCACCAGCAGCCAAACCGGGACTAGCCACAATGAGCAGTTCTTC
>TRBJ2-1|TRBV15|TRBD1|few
CATSGARTGGYNEQFF
TGTGCCACCAGCGGAGCAAGGACAGGGGGCTACAATGAGCAGTTCTTC
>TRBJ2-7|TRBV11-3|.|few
CASRGGSEQYF
TGTGCCAGCAGAGGGGGATCCGAGCAGTACTTC
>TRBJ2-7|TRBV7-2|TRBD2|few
CASSLADLAAQYF
TGTGCCAGCAGCTTAGCGGACCTAGCGGCACAGTACTTC
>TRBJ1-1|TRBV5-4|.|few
CASSRQNTEAFF
TGTGCCAGCAGCCGACAGAACACTGAAGCTTTCTTT
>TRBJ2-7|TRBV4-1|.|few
CASSQAPTLYEQYF
TGCGCCAGCAGCCAAGCCCCGACTCTATACGAGCAGTACTTC
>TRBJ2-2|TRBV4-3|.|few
CASSQDRNTGELFF
TGCGCCAGCAGCCAAGACCGGAACACCGGGGAGCTGTTTTTT
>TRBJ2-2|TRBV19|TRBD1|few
CASTRTGAAGELFF
TGTGCCAGTACAAGGACAGGGGCCGCCGGGGAGCTGTTTTTT
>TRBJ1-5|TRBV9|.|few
CASSTGSDQPQHF
TGTGCCAGCAGCACAGGATCTGACCAGCCCCAGCATTTT
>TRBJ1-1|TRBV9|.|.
CASSVAWGGTEAFF
TGTGCCAGCAGCGTAGCATGGGGGGGCACTGAAGCTTTCTTT
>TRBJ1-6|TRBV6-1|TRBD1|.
CASTLGTVNSPLHF
TGTGCCAGCACCTTAGGGACAGTAAATTCACCCCTCCACTTT
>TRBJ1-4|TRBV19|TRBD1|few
CASSPTGVTNEKLFF
TGTGCCAGTAGTCCGACAGGGGTCACTAATGAAAAACTGTTTTTT
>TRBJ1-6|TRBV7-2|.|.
CASSTRGGPILNSPLHF
TGTGCCAGCAGCACCCGGGGAGGGCCGATACTGAATTCACCCCTCCACTTT
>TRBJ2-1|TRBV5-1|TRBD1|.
CASSFTGGNYNEQFF
TGCGCCAGCAGCTTTACAGGGGGCAATTACAATGAGCAGTTCTTC
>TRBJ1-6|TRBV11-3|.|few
CASSWSTGPNSPLHF
TGTGCCAGCAGCTGGTCTACAGGGCCCAATTCACCCCTCCACTTT
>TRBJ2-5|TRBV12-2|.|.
CASRFHPRAGGQETQYF
TGTGCAAGTCGCTTCCACCCCAGAGCGGGGGGGCAAGAGACCCAGTACTTC
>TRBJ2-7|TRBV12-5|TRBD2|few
CASGLTLAAYEQYF
TGTGCTAGTGGTTTGACCCTAGCGGCCTACGAGCAGTACTTC
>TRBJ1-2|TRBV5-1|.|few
CASTLGEGGPTGNYGYTF
TGCGCCAGCACCCTAGGGGAGGGAGGCCCAACTGGTAACTATGGCTACACCTTC
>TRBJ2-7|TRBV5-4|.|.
CASSSLAENEQYF
TGTGCCAGCAGCTCCCTAGCAGAGAACGAGCAGTACTTC
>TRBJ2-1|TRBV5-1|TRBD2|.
CASSLSFVKLAGRMNEQFF
TGCGCCAGCAGCTTGTCCTTCGTGAAATTAGCGGGGAGGATGAATGAGCAGTTCTTC
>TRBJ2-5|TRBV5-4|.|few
CASSTMVGLETQYF
TGTGCCAGCAGCACCATGGTGGGGCTAGAGACCCAGTACTTC
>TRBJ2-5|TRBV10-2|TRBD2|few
CATLGGGQETQYF
TGCGCCACCCTGGGGGGGGGCCAAGAGACCCAGTACTTC
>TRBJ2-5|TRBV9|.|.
CASSVAVQGVTQYF
TGTGCCAGCAGCGTAGCCGTTCAGGGCGTGACCCAGTACTTC
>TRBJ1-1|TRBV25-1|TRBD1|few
CASSYFRQGAGRAFF
TGTGCCAGCAGTTATTTTAGACAGGGGGCGGGCAGAGCTTTCTTT
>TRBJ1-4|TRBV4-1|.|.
CASSSVSTSREKLFF
TGCGCCAGCAGCTCCGTGTCCACCTCTAGGGAAAAACTGTTTTTT
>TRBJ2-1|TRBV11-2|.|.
CASSRDTKSNEQFF
TGTGCCAGCAGCCGGGATACCAAATCCAATGAGCAGTTCTTC
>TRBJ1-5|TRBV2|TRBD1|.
CASSEGQGSQPQHF
TGTGCCAGCAGTGAAGGACAGGGAAGTCAGCCCCAGCATTTT